The subject of this entry is one T cell receptor beta chain. The data were produced by immunoSEQ multiplex PCR, yet TCRdb's version contains in-frame clones alone and is incomplete. The table has some 70,000 clones, approximately 93% seen once. The time point denotes: newly diagnosed, previously untreated cHL patient sample. This entry belongs to a study of PD-1 blockade in classical Hodgkin lymphoma. CDR3 length equals 13 residues. The germline CDR1 and CDR2 sequences are SQVTM and ANQGSEA. Trimming cost V 7 bases and J 0 bases, with 10 bases left between them. This chain connects TRBV29-1 to TRBJ1-5; D call uncertain. Specimen: peripheral blood mononuclear cells (PBMCs). This TCR derives from a human donor with classical Hodgkin lymphoma. The chain's CDR3 is CSAGENSNQPQHF. CDR3 bases: TGCAGCGCTGGGGAGAATAGCAATCAGCCCCAGCATTTT.